The clone carrying this T cell receptor (beta chain) was observed a few times. Antigen specificity is unknown. These data are taken from a study of cytomegalovirus exposure and HLA in healthy donors. The PCR ran on 60 Vbeta and 13 Jbeta primers. Assay: immunoSEQ multiplex PCR; the TCRdb copy retains only in-frame clones and omits some. The sample lists approximately 160,000 clones; roughly 80% were seen once. The ends were cut back, 1 base at V and 4 bases at J, with 5 bases in the middle. The germline V gene has CDR1 LGHNA and CDR2 YSLEER. The CDR3 totals 13 residues. Unrecorded for this donor was the CMV serostatus. Study results and caveats: The classifier reportedly diagnosed cytomegalovirus status with high sensitivity and specificity. Rates of TCR association differed by HLA locus in a later analysis, with DRB1 highest and HLA-C lowest.

The sample consisted of PBMCs. The chain employs TRBV4-3 and TRBJ1-3; D unclear. This sequence was found in a human donor in good health. As DNA, the CDR3 is TGCGCCAGCAGCCAAGCCCCGGGAAACACCATATATTTT. This encodes CASSQAPGNTIYF.